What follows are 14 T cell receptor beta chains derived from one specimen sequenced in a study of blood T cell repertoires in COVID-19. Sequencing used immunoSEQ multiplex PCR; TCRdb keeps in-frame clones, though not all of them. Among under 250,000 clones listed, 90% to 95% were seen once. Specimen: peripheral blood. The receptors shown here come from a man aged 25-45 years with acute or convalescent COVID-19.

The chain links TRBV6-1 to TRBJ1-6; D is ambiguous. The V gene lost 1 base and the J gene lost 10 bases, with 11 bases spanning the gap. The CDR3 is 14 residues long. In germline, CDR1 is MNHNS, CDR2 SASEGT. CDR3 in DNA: TGTGCCAGCAGTGAAGAGAGGGCCTCGTCACCCCTCCACTTT. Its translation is CASSEERASSPLHF.

The CDR3 nucleotides are TGCAGCGCTCAGAACACCGGGGAGCTGTTTTTT. Its protein is CSAQNTGELFF. This chain uses TRBV29-1 with TRBJ2-2; D is unclear. This CDR3 has 11 residues. The germline CDR1 and CDR2 sequences are SQVTM and ANQGSEA. With 7 bases removed from V and 1 base from J, the gap between germline ends came to 4 bases.

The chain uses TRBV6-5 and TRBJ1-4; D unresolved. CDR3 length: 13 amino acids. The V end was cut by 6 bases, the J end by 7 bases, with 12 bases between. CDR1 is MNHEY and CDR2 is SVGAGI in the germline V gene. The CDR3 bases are TGTGCCAGCAGGAAAGCCTCGGGTGAAAAACTGTTTTTT. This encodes CASRKASGEKLFF.

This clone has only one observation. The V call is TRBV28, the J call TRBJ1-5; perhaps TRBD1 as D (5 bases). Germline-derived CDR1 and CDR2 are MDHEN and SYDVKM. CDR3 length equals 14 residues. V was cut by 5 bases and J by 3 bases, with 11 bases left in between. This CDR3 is CASSTRRVNQPQHF. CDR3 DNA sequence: TGTGCCAGCAGTACCCGCAGGGTCAATCAGCCCCAGCATTTT.

The CDR3 DNA follows: TGTGCCAGCAGCCGCTATACAGGGACCCACGAGCAGTACTTC. Translated: CASSRYTGTHEQYF. The rearrangement uses TRBV14 and TRBJ2-7; perhaps TRBD1 as D (6 bases). The germline V gene has CDR1 SGHDN and CDR2 FVKESK. The CDR3 contains 14 residues. V was trimmed by 4 bases and J by 5 bases, leaving 15 bases between them.

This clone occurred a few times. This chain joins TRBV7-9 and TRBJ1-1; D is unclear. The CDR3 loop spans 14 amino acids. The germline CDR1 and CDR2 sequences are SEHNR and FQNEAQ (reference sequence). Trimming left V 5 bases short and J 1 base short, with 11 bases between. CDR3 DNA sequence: TGTGCCAGCAGCAAGGGCGCGGGGAACACTGAAGCTTTCTTT. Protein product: CASSKGAGNTEAFF.

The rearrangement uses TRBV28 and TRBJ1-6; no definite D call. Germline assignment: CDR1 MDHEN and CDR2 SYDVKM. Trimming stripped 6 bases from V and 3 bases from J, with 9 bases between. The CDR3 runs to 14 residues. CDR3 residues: CASRLVVYNSPLHF. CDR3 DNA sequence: TGTGCCAGCAGACTGGTAGTCTATAATTCACCCCTCCACTTT.

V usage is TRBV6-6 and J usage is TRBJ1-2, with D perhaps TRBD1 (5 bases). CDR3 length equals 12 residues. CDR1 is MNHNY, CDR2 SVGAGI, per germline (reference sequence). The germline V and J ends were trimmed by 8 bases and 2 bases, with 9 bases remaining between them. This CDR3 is CASYQGNYGYTF. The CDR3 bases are TGTGCCAGCTACCAGGGAAACTATGGCTACACCTTC.

This CDR3 is CACQLSSAHNEQFF. In DNA form, the CDR3 reads TGTGCCTGTCAGCTCTCTAGCGCACACAATGAGCAGTTCTTC. The chain is built from TRBV30 and TRBJ2-1, with a possible D match to TRBD2 (6 bases). The CDR3 runs 14 residues. The ends were cut back, 6 bases at V and 5 bases at J, with 17 bases in the middle. Looked up from germline, CDR1 is GTSNPN and CDR2 is SVGIG (reference sequence).

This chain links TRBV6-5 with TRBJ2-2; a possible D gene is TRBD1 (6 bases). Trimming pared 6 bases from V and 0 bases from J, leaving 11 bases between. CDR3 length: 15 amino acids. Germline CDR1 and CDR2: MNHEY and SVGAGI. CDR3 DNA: TGTGCCAGCAGACCAGGGGACGCGAACACCGGGGAGCTGTTTTTT. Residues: CASRPGDANTGELFF.

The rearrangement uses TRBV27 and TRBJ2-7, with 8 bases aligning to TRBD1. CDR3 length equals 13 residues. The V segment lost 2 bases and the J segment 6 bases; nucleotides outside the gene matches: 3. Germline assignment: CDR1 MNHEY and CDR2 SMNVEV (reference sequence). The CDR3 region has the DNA TGTGCCAGCAGTTTACCTACAGGGGGCGAGCAGTACTTC. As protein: CASSLPTGGEQYF.

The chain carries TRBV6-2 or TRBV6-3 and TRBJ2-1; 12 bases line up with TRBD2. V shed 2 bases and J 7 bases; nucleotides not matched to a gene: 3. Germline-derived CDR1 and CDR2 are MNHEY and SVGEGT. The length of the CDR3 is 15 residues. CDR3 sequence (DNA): TGTGCCAGCAGTTACCTAGCGGGGGGGGTAAATGAGCAGTTCTTC. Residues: CASSYLAGGVNEQFF.

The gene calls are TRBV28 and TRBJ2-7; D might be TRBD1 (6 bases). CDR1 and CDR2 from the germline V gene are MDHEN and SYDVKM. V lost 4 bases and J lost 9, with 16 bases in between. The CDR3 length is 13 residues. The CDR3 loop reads CASSSSGTRAQYF. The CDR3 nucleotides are TGTGCCAGCAGTTCGTCCGGGACAAGGGCGCAGTACTTC.

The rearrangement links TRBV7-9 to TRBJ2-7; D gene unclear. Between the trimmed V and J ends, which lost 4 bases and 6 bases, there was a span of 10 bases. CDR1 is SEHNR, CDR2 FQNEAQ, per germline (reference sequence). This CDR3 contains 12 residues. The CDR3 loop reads CASSSAVAEQYF. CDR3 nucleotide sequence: TGTGCCAGCAGCTCGGCGGTAGCCGAGCAGTACTTC.